One and the same sample provided the 22 T cell receptor beta chains below, sequenced in a study of OX40 agonist ivuxolimab in advanced cancers. The library was produced with the immunoSEQ multiplex PCR assay. TCRdb took over this immuneACCESS table, retaining in-frame rearrangements with V and J assigned. Such tables are incomplete; in checked studies, under half of the missing clones stem from an unresolved V gene, and the remainder is unexplained. Present in this sample are about 58,000 clones, approximately 87% of which were seen just once. The biggest ten clones account for roughly 2.8% of the sample. This specimen was CD4+ or CD8+ T cells sorted from blood, taken in a trial of the OX40 agonist ivuxolimab. The receptors shown here come from an adult with an advanced solid tumor such as melanoma, head and neck, liver or kidney cancer.

The V gene is TRBV7-2, the J gene TRBJ1-2; possibly TRBD1 for D (6 bases). The CDR3 is 17 residues long. With 3 bases removed from V and 2 bases from J, the gap between germline ends came to 19 bases. Germline-derived CDR1 and CDR2 are SGHTA and FQGNSA. This CDR3 reads CASSLPQGQTTNYGYTF. The CDR3, as DNA: TGTGCCAGCAGCTTGCCCCAAGGACAGACCACAAACTATGGCTACACCTTC.

This sequence joins TRBV2 and TRBJ1-5, with a weak D call TRBD1 (6 bases). Between the trimmed V and J ends, which lost 7 bases and 4 bases, there was a span of 11 bases. This CDR3 is built from 13 residues. Looked up from germline, CDR1 is SNHLY and CDR2 is FYNNEI. CDR3 amino acids: CASNFQGNQPQHF. In DNA form, the CDR3 reads TGTGCCAGCAATTTTCAGGGGAATCAGCCCCAGCATTTT.

V is TRBV19 and J is TRBJ2-3; no reliable D call. This CDR3 is 12 amino acids long. V was pared by 4 bases and J by 4 bases, with 6 bases between. CDR1 LNHDA and CDR2 SQIVND come from the germline V gene (reference sequence). The CDR3: CASSTMADTQYF. The CDR3 nucleotides are TGTGCCAGTAGTACAATGGCAGATACGCAGTATTTT.

This chain's CDR3 is CASTMGGLSSNQPQHF. CDR3 sequence (DNA): TGTGCCAGCACTATGGGGGGACTCTCAAGCAATCAGCCCCAGCATTTT. The chain joins TRBV28 to TRBJ1-5; perhaps TRBD1 as D (5 bases). This CDR3 is built from 16 residues. Trimming pared 7 bases from V and 1 base from J, leaving 17 bases between. Per germline, CDR1 MDHEN and CDR2 SYDVKM.

This clone was detected a few times. This sequence joins TRBV19 and TRBJ2-1; possibly TRBD2 for D (5 bases). From germline, CDR1 is LNHDA and CDR2 SQIVND (reference sequence). The CDR3 spans 15 residues. The ends were cut back, 3 bases at V and 2 bases at J, with 11 bases in the middle. Here the CDR3 DNA reads TGTGCCAGTAGTATCGGAGGAAATCCCTACAATGAGCAGTTCTTC. Translation gives CASSIGGNPYNEQFF.

The chain employs TRBV7-9 and TRBJ2-2; 7 positions match TRBD1. The CDR3 runs 13 residues. With V trimmed by 6 bases and J by 6 bases, 4 bases remained unmatched. Germline V lookup: CDR1 SEHNR, CDR2 FQNEAQ (reference sequence). The CDR3: CASRPTGAGELFF. The CDR3, as DNA: TGTGCCAGCAGACCAACAGGGGCCGGGGAGCTGTTTTTT.

V usage is TRBV5-5 and J usage is TRBJ1-3; unclear D gene. The germline V gene has CDR1 SGHKS and CDR2 YYEKEE (reference sequence). The CDR3 covers 14 residues. V lost 2 bases and J lost 3, with 9 bases in between. The CDR3 nucleotides are TGTGCCAGCAGCTTAGATGGTGGTGGAAACACCATATATTTT. Protein sequence: CASSLDGGGNTIYF. Complete variable domain (other parts from reference TRBV5-5 and TRBJ1-3): DAGVTQSPTHLIKTRGQQVTLRCSPISGHKSVSWYQQVLGQGPQFIFQYYEKEERGRGNFPDRFSARQFPNYSSELNVNALLLGDSALYLCASSLDGGGNTIYFGEGSWLTVV.

The rearrangement uses TRBV9 and TRBJ2-6; D not certain. CDR3 length: 14 amino acids. The germline CDR1 and CDR2 sequences are SGDLS and YYNGEE. The ends were cut back, 2 bases at V and 4 bases at J, with 7 bases in the middle. The CDR3 DNA sequence: TGTGCCAGCAGCGTTTTTGAGGGGGCCAACGTCCTGACTTTC. Protein: CASSVFEGANVLTF.

This chain joins TRBV7-2 and TRBJ1-1; TRBD1 might be the D (6 bases). CDR3 length equals 15 residues. CDR1 and CDR2 (germline): SGHTA, FQGNSA. Trimming removed 1 base at V and 3 bases at J, with 12 bases between. The CDR3 protein is CASSLVGGMHTEAFF. CDR3 in DNA: TGTGCCAGCAGCTTAGTAGGGGGTATGCACACTGAAGCTTTCTTT.

The chain recombines TRBV11-2 with TRBJ2-2; weak D call: TRBD1 (7 bases). This CDR3 comprises 17 residues. Germline values: CDR1 SGHAT, CDR2 FQNNGV. The germline V and J ends were trimmed by 5 bases and 1 base, with 17 bases remaining between them. CDR3 sequence reads: CASSPPGGGLNTGELFF. CDR3 DNA: TGTGCCAGCAGCCCACCCGGAGGGGGCCTGAACACCGGGGAGCTGTTTTTT.

The V and J genes are TRBV18 and TRBJ1-2; D is possibly TRBD1 (5 bases). Germline assignment: CDR1 KGHSH and CDR2 LQKENI. The V end lost 3 bases, the J end lost 6 bases, and 11 bases lay between the germline ends. The CDR3 runs to 13 residues. As DNA, the CDR3 is TGTGCCAGCTCACCGCGGCAAGGGGATGGCTACACCTTC. Protein sequence: CASSPRQGDGYTF. Full variable domain (missing parts from reference TRBV18 and TRBJ1-2): NAGVMQNPRHLVRRRGQEARLRCSPMKGHSHVYWYRQLPEEGLKFMVYLQKENIIDESGMPKERFSAEFPKEGPSILRIQQVVRGDSAAYFCASSPRQGDGYTFGSGTRLTVV.

The V and J genes are TRBV30 and TRBJ2-2; D possibly uses TRBD1 or TRBD2 (6 bases each). The CDR3 has 15 amino acids. From germline, CDR1 is GTSNPN and CDR2 SVGIG (reference sequence). V dropped 2 bases and J dropped 4 bases, with 14 bases sitting between them. CDR3 protein: CAWSYGGRSTGELFF. The CDR3 DNA is TGTGCCTGGAGTTATGGGGGGCGGTCCACCGGGGAGCTGTTTTTT.

The chain uses TRBV30 and TRBJ1-1, with 7 positions matching TRBD1. This CDR3 spans 13 amino acids. Germline V lookup: CDR1 GTSNPN, CDR2 SVGIG (reference sequence). V was pared by 5 bases and J by 1 base, with 4 bases of the junction left unmatched. CDR3 DNA: TGTGCCTGGGAAACAGGGGCGAACACTGAAGCTTTCTTT. It codes for CAWETGANTEAFF.

This clone appeared a few times. The rearrangement joins TRBV6-6 to TRBJ2-7; D possibly uses TRBD1 or TRBD2 (6 bases each). Germline V CDR1 and CDR2: MNHNY, SVGAGI (reference sequence). This CDR3 contains 16 residues. Trimming left V 6 bases short and J 0 bases short, with 18 bases between. The CDR3 region is CASSPRGGANSYEQYF. CDR3 DNA: TGTGCCAGCAGCCCCAGGGGCGGGGCGAACTCCTACGAGCAGTACTTC.

This clone was found a few times. This chain joins TRBV28 and TRBJ2-7; D gene ambiguous. This CDR3 spans 13 amino acids. Trimming removed 6 bases from V and 6 bases from J, with 15 bases in between. Germline V lookup: CDR1 MDHEN, CDR2 SYDVKM. CDR3 residues: CASRGPSQAEQYF. In DNA form, the CDR3 reads TGTGCCAGCAGGGGCCCTTCTCAAGCCGAGCAGTACTTC.

The CDR3 bases are TGTGCCAGCAGCGTAGTAGGTAGCGGGCTCACAGATACGCAGTATTTT. As protein: CASSVVGSGLTDTQYF. This chain joins TRBV9 and TRBJ2-3, with TRBD2 matching 7 bases. The CDR3 extends over 16 amino acids. V trimming: 0 bases; J trimming: 2 bases; junction bases outside the gene matches: 6. The germline V gene encodes CDR1 SGDLS and CDR2 YYNGEE. Filled out from reference TRBV9 and TRBJ2-3, the complete variable domain reads DSGVTQTPKHLITATGQRVTLRCSPRSGDLSVYWYQQSLDQGLQFLIQYYNGEERAKGNILERFSAQQFPDLHSELNLSSLELGDSALYFCASSVVGSGLTDTQYFGPGTRLTVL.

This rearrangement joins TRBV5-4 to TRBJ2-7; 7 nucleotides match TRBD1. The CDR3 has 14 amino acids. CDR1 and CDR2 from the germline V gene are SGHNT and YYREEE (reference sequence). V shed 4 bases, J shed 10 bases, and the junction held 14 bases outside the gene matches. This CDR3 is CASSPDRVARPQYF. The CDR3 DNA sequence: TGTGCCAGCAGCCCAGACAGGGTGGCCCGGCCTCAGTACTTC.

The table lists this clone with a few counts. The chain couples TRBV7-2 to TRBJ2-1, with D possibly matching TRBD2 (5 bases). Germline-derived CDR1 and CDR2 are SGHTA and FQGNSA. With 5 bases removed from V and 8 bases from J, the gap between germline ends came to 16 bases. This CDR3 comprises 14 residues. This CDR3 reads CASSPSGVVDEQFF. The CDR3 DNA sequence: TGTGCCAGCAGCCCCTCCGGGGTGGTGGATGAGCAGTTCTTC.

The V and J genes are TRBV2 and TRBJ2-3; TRBD2 matches 10 bases. Germline loops: CDR1 SNHLY, CDR2 FYNNEI. Trimming cost V 7 bases and J 4 bases; bases outside gene matches: 8. The CDR3 is 15 residues long. The CDR3: CASIEGLAGADTQYF. CDR3 nucleotides: TGTGCCAGCATCGAAGGGCTAGCGGGGGCAGATACGCAGTATTTT.

The gene calls are TRBV5-5 and TRBJ1-3; no reliable D call. The CDR3 covers 14 residues. The V end lost 0 bases, the J end lost 0 bases, and 4 bases lay between the germline ends. The germline CDR1 and CDR2 sequences are SGHKS and YYEKEE (reference sequence). The CDR3 loop is CASSLELSGNTIYF. The CDR3, as DNA: TGTGCCAGCAGCTTGGAGCTCTCTGGAAACACCATATATTTT.

As concerns this clone: Germline is not matched at one junction end, which may reflect a read error. This chain uses TRBV7-7 with TRBJ2-1, with no clear D. In germline, CDR1 is SSHAT, CDR2 FNYEAQ (reference sequence). CDR3 size: 13 residues. CDR3 region: CASSLDRTAEQFF. The DNA for the CDR3 is TGTGCTAGCAGCTTAGATCGCACAGCCGAGCAGTTCTTC. Complete variable domain (other parts from reference TRBV7-7 and TRBJ2-1): GAGVSQSPRYKVTKRGQDVTLRCDPISSHATLYWYQQALGQGPEFLTYFNYEAQPDKSGLPSDRFSAERPEGSISTLTIQRTEQRDSAMYRCASSLDRTAEQFFGPGTRLTVL.

This clone was seen a handful of times. The rearrangement joins TRBV10-2 to TRBJ1-5, with D hard to call. The CDR3 runs 14 residues. V lost 8 bases and J lost 1, with 12 bases in between. Germline CDR1 is WSHSY and CDR2 is SAAADI. The CDR3 here is CASAPGISNQPQHF. CDR3 nucleotides: TGCGCCAGCGCCCCGGGCATAAGCAATCAGCCCCAGCATTTT.